The next 12 T cell receptor beta chains were all read from a single sample in a study of T-cell memory formation after mild COVID-19 (dated by TCRdb to the early 2020s). Libraries were made using 5' RACE. The sample was run on an Illumina NovaSeq 6000. TCRdb took the public reads, trimmed them with fastp at Q25, ran MiXCR for clone calling and kept in-frame beta chains. Every CDR3 protein is listed once, alongside the most common genes and DNA of its rows. Counted in this sample were roughly 400,000 distinct CDR3 sequences; more than 20% of them appeared once. Of the sample, 7.5% to 10% is held by the ten largest clones. Sequenced input: PBMCs or a T cell subset sorted from them (not recorded which). The receptors here all came from an adult woman who had mild COVID-19 (a few samples of this study predate the infection). The sample titles of this study are shuffled in the database, so cell type and time point are left out; the donor was told from shared clones.

The chain is built from TRBV20-1 and TRBJ2-7; 8 bases align to TRBD2. This CDR3 has 14 amino acids. From germline, CDR1 is DFQATT and CDR2 SNEGSKA (reference sequence). J lost 2 bases, V lost 6 bases, and 9 bases had no gene match. The CDR3 DNA is TGCAGTGCCCTTCGGGAGGGGGGAACCTACGAGCAGTACTTC. It specifies CSALREGGTYEQYF.

This sequence joins TRBV14 and TRBJ2-1; 15 bases map to TRBD2. The CDR3 spans 16 residues. The germline gives CDR1 SGHDN, CDR2 FVKESK. Trimming at V came to 7 bases and at J to 8 bases, leaving 9 bases not matched to a gene. CDR3 DNA sequence: TGTGCCAGCACCACGGGACTAGCGGGAGGAGGGCATGAGCAGTTCTTC. Translating gives CASTTGLAGGGHEQFF.

The chain recombines TRBV4-3 with TRBJ2-1; 8 nucleotides match TRBD2. Unmatched junction bases numbered 11, after V lost 0 bases and J lost 4 bases. The germline V gene encodes CDR1 LGHNA and CDR2 YSLEER. The CDR3 is made up of 18 amino acids. The CDR3: CASSQDQIGRGDYNEQFF. The CDR3 bases are TGCGCCAGCAGCCAAGATCAGATCGGGCGGGGGGATTACAATGAGCAGTTCTTC.

The CDR3 coding sequence is TGTGCCACCAGTGATCCGCAAGCGGGAGTTATGGGTGAGCAGTTCTTC. This encodes CATSDPQAGVMGEQFF. V is TRBV24-1 and J is TRBJ2-1; TRBD2 aligns across 8 bases. CDR3 length: 16 amino acids. With V trimmed by 3 bases and J by 9 bases, 12 bases remained unmatched. Germline V gives CDR1 KGHDR, CDR2 SFDVKD.

The V gene is TRBV12-3 or TRBV12-4, the J gene TRBJ2-3; TRBD1 or TRBD2 may be the D gene (6 bases each). V lost 0 bases, J lost 8 bases, and 15 bases lay in between. The CDR3 is 15 amino acids. The CDR3: CASSLAGGRLGTQYF. DNA of the CDR3: TGTGCCAGCAGTTTAGCGGGGGGCCGCTTGGGTACGCAGTATTTT.

This chain links TRBV2 with TRBJ1-2; maybe TRBD1 (5 bases). The germline V gene encodes CDR1 SNHLY and CDR2 FYNNEI. The length of the CDR3 is 14 residues. V dropped 2 bases and J dropped 2 bases, with 9 bases sitting between them. The CDR3 protein is CASSEKPGNYGYTF. CDR3 in DNA: TGTGCCAGCAGTGAAAAGCCAGGGAACTATGGCTACACCTTC.

This clonotype was seen only once. The chain has TRBV4-3 and TRBJ2-7; D may be TRBD2 (5 bases). The germline V and J ends were trimmed by 0 bases and 5 bases, with 14 bases remaining between them. Germline loops: CDR1 LGHNA, CDR2 YSLEER. This CDR3 spans 15 amino acids. The CDR3 sequence is CASSQDMRALDEQYF. CDR3 bases: TGCGCCAGCAGCCAAGATATGAGGGCGCTCGACGAGCAGTACTTC.

This clonotype has more than one count but fewer than ten. The limits of the CDR3 on the DNA are not certain, so only TCRdb's listed CDR3 is given. The chain carries TRBV5-6 and TRBJ1-1; the table's TRBD1 call for D was not verified on the DNA. The length of the CDR3 is 16 amino acids, counting both ends. CDR1 is SGHDT, CDR2 YYEEEE, per germline. The CDR3 sequence is CASSFSSWGQGIVIRF.

This rearrangement joins TRBV4-1 to TRBJ1-2; possibly TRBD1 for D (6 bases). V gave up 0 bases and J gave up 7 bases, with 18 bases separating them. This CDR3 comprises 16 residues. Germline loops: CDR1 MGHRA, CDR2 YSYEKL. The CDR3 DNA sequence: TGCGCCAGCAGCCAAGAAAGGGCGACAGGTCTCCGTGGCTACACCTTC. Translated: CASSQERATGLRGYTF.

This chain uses TRBV15 with TRBJ2-5, with D unresolved. Trimming took off 3 bases at V and 1 base at J, with 9 bases between the two ends. CDR1 and CDR2 from the germline V gene are LNHNV and YYDKDF (reference sequence). This CDR3 has 14 amino acids. This CDR3 reads CATSSGRIQETQYF. CDR3 DNA sequence: TGTGCCACCAGCAGCGGGCGGATCCAAGAGACCCAGTACTTC.

This clonotype was detected many times. The chain recombines TRBV27 with TRBJ2-3; maybe TRBD2 (5 bases). Germline lookup yields CDR1 MNHEY and CDR2 SMNVEV (reference sequence). CDR3 length: 13 amino acids. V was cut by 7 bases and J by 0 bases, with 8 bases left in between. CDR3 bases: TGTGCCAGCACTAGCACCAGCACAGATACGCAGTATTTT. Protein: CASTSTSTDTQYF.

The chain uses TRBV7-9 and TRBJ1-1; a weak D match, TRBD1 (5 bases). The V end was cut by 3 bases, the J end by 1 base, with 12 bases between. The length of the CDR3 is 15 residues. Germline V gene lookup returns CDR1 SEHNR and CDR2 FQNEAQ (reference sequence). CDR3 DNA sequence: TGTGCCAGCAGCTTCGTAGACGGACAGAACACTGAAGCTTTCTTT. This gives the protein CASSFVDGQNTEAFF.